Sequencing of this TCR beta chain was carried out in a study of identical twins (dated by TCRdb to the mid-2010s). Background for the entire study: The study deep-sequenced TCR alpha and beta repertoires from monozygotic twins, unrelated adults of various ages and cord blood to test whether fetal clonotypes persist. To rule out contamination, the twin experiments were replicated at different times with different library preparation protocols. Paper-wide results and their limitations: Zero-insertion analyses could be partly confounded by invariant T cells such as MAIT and iNKT, though diverse VJ usage argued against such confounding for most clonotypes. In monozygotic twins, out-of-frame TCR alpha sharing was systematically underestimated by recombination models, although the models agreed with sharing between unrelated individuals. Fewer insertions were carried by abundant cord blood beta clonotypes, a similar but weaker trend appeared in young adult naive repertoires, and no such trend appeared in memory repertoires. Because the same donors could not be followed over many years, the conclusions relied on cross-sectional statistical analysis. Out-of-frame TCR alpha sequences shared between twins showed an excess of low generation-probability sequences compared with coincidental sharing between unrelated individuals. In beta out-of-frame sequences, excess twin sharing was weaker, because having fewer shared sequences lowered the signal-to-noise ratio.

The table lists this clonotype with a few counts. This clone's antigen is unknown. No base qualities exist here, and no much larger clone lies one base off it. Libraries were prepared through 5' RACE. Sequencing was performed on an Illumina HiSeq 2000. Template switching introduced a universal primer binding site; the final cDNA contained a unique molecular identifier, enabling accurate counting of TCR cDNA molecules. Specific primers in the conserved constant-segment region were used to synthesize first-strand cDNA for TCR alpha and beta chains. To control for contamination, every cDNA library was double barcoded, receiving both a SMART-Mk sample barcode and Illumina barcodes. TruSeq adapter sequences, together with Illumina sample barcodes, were added in two successive PCR steps. The Illumina HiSeq platform was used with custom primers to sequence TCR alpha and beta cDNA libraries. As for the authors' bioinformatics: Unique molecular identifiers were extracted from raw reads with MiGEC, and CDR3 positions were determined with MiXCR. Recombination models were inferred per individual with the repgenHMM and IGoR tools using an EM algorithm. Shared clonotypes were analyzed with the tcR package in R, and sharing was normalized by the product of cloneset sizes. To study raw recombination free of thymic and clonal selection effects, out-of-frame nonproductive sequences were analyzed. Starting from the raw public reads, TCRdb applied fastp trimming at Q25, assembled clones with MiXCR and retained in-frame beta chains. Rows merge per CDR3 protein into single entries with the most common DNA and genes. V and J calls and clone size were set by TCRdb, not the authors. Here the sample has fewer than 900,000 distinct CDR3 sequences; 18% occur a single time. The ten largest clones represent 10% to 15% of the sample.

Every donor in the study was a healthy Caucasian. Three pairs of female monozygotic twins, all aged about 18 to 29 years, were included in the twin cohort. The RNA used for TCR libraries was isolated from peripheral blood mononuclear cells. From the germline V gene (reference sequence), CDR1 is DFQATT and CDR2 is SNEGSKA. The junction shows trimming of 5 bases on V and 7 bases on J, and the gene matches do not reach 12 bases of it. Measured from the cysteine to the phenylalanine, the CDR3 is 15 residues long. Just CDR3 DNA is preserved here, 45 bases in frame from base 1. The sample was also linked to a second study, of T cells expressing NK-cell markers. The second study's authors report: Eight donors provided sorted CD3+CD56+NKG2C+, CD3+CD56+NKG2C- and CD3+CD56-NKG2C+ T-cell subsets, whose TCR beta-chain repertoires were profiled. Seven of the eight sequenced donors were HCMV-seropositive and one was HCMV-seronegative. To restrict sorting to alphabetaTCR-expressing T cells, an anti-gammadeltaTCR antibody was added in several experiments. For over five donors, the dominant CD3+CD56+NKG2C+ clonotypes were among the top 10 CD8+ clonotypes and accounted for roughly 1.0-7.5% of CD8+ T cells. Those dominant clonotypes were again the most abundant among CD3+CD56-NKG2C+ cells in a handful of donors, at about 28.3-65%. It remained unclear whether the expanded NKG2C-expressing T cell clones were specific for HCMV antigens. All eight donors whose samples were sequenced were randomly selected healthy volunteers, three of them men and five women. To determine HCMV serostatus, a commercial ELISA kit was used to detect HCMV-specific IgG in serum. Bulk peripheral blood T-cell repertoires were additionally sequenced from unsorted PBMC for over 5 donors. MIGEC was used to demultiplex reads and group the reads by UMI, and MiTCR was used to assemble and quantify clonotypes. To exclude erroneous sequences, any TCR cDNA sequence not supported by at least two reads was discarded. Downstream repertoire analysis used the tcR package, and clonotypes were matched across fractions by CDR3 nucleotide sequence plus V segment. Antigen specificity was annotated against VDJdb with VDJmatch, allowing one amino acid substitution in CDR3.

Sequencing used PBMCs. This TCR came from a woman under 30 in good health. The chain was built from TRBV20-1 and TRBJ2-1, and TRBD1 aligns with 9 junction nucleotides. In nucleotide form, the sequence is TGCAGTGCTCTTCTTAGGGGACAGGGTTCAAATGAGCAGTTCTTC. The translation is CSALLRGQGSNEQFF.